This paragraph covers one TCR beta chain sequence. This sample is part of a study of blood T cell repertoires in COVID-19. As for the study in general: PBMCs, B-cell-depleted T cells, or T cells were the source of the cDNA or gDNA that made up the material.

Original handling: By means of reference gene primer amplification, nucleated cell counts were estimated. Here immunoSEQ multiplex PCR was the method, and the copy in TCRdb shows in-frame clones only, minus some. D and trimming come from the DNA, and the V and J calls and clone size come from that table. The sample has nearly 350,000 clones, more than 75% seen once. Cohort 3 recovered donors had two negative PCRs, clearance, or symptom resolution. CDR1 is MDHEN and CDR2 is SYDVKM in the germline V gene. The CDR3 runs to 16 residues. With 6 bases removed from V and 0 bases from J, the gap between germline ends came to 15 bases.

The sequenced material came from PBMCs or T cells enriched from blood (not recorded which). The chain links TRBV28 to TRBJ2-1, with a weak D call TRBD1 (6 bases). The source of this sequence is a woman aged 25 to 39 who had recovered from COVID-19. The CDR3 sequence: CASRRGGLSSYNEQFF. CDR3 bases: TGTGCCAGCAGGCGTGGGGGCCTTAGCTCCTACAATGAGCAGTTCTTC.